Shown below are 4 T cell receptor beta chains from a single sample sequenced in a study of spatial heterogeneity in lung cancer. TCRdb used MiXCR to reprocess the 5' RACE reads, holding one entry per CDR3 protein. The sample includes 51,000 or so distinct CDR3 sequences, roughly 8.1% of them seen just once. As for time point: blood at routine non-recurrence follow-up after resection. Whole RNA, isolated from tumor, nontumor lung or frozen PBMC, was sequenced without prior sorting. The input for sequencing was PBMCs, taken at follow-up. The receptors were sampled from a female donor with early-stage non-small cell lung cancer.

This clonotype has ten or more counts. The chain uses TRBV5-1 and TRBJ2-4; D is unclear. The germline CDR1 and CDR2 sequences are SGHRS and YFSETQ. CDR3 length equals 12 residues. V lost 4 bases and J 8 bases, leaving 10 bases between the germline ends. CDR3 sequence: CASSPDTDIQYF. The CDR3 nucleotides read TGCGCCAGCAGCCCCGACACTGACATTCAGTACTTC. Full variable domain (rest looked up from reference TRBV5-1 and TRBJ2-4): KAGVTQTPRYLIKTRGQQVTLSCSPISGHRSVSWYQQTPGQGLQFLFEYFSETQRNKGNFPGRFSGRQFSNSRSEMNVSTLELGDSALYLCASSPDTDIQYFGAGTRLSVL.

This clonotype has at least ten counts. This sequence joins TRBV28 and TRBJ1-5; D perhaps matches TRBD1 (6 bases). CDR1 is MDHEN, CDR2 SYDVKM, per germline. CDR3 length: 14 residues. The V end lost 6 bases, the J end lost 6 bases, and 15 bases lay between the germline ends. The CDR3 reads CASSSPQGGQPQHF. The CDR3 nucleotides read TGTGCCAGCAGCTCTCCACAGGGAGGTCAGCCCCAGCATTTT.

The chain carries TRBV19 and TRBJ1-1; 7 bases align to TRBD1. V trimming: 4 bases; J trimming: 7 bases; junction bases outside the gene matches: 6. CDR1 and CDR2 from the germline V gene are LNHDA and SQIVND (reference sequence). CDR3 length: 13 amino acids. The CDR3 is CASSTTGAREAFF. In DNA, the CDR3 is TGTGCCAGTAGTACAACAGGGGCTCGTGAAGCTTTCTTT.

There are many counts of this clonotype. This chain connects TRBV28 to TRBJ2-7; 8 nucleotides match TRBD2. J lost 3 bases, V lost 7 bases, and 8 bases had no gene match. The germline gives CDR1 MDHEN, CDR2 SYDVKM. The CDR3 sequence is 14 residues long. DNA of the CDR3: TGTGCCAGCAACCCGGGGGGGGCCGGCTACGAGCAGTACTTC. As protein: CASNPGGAGYEQYF.